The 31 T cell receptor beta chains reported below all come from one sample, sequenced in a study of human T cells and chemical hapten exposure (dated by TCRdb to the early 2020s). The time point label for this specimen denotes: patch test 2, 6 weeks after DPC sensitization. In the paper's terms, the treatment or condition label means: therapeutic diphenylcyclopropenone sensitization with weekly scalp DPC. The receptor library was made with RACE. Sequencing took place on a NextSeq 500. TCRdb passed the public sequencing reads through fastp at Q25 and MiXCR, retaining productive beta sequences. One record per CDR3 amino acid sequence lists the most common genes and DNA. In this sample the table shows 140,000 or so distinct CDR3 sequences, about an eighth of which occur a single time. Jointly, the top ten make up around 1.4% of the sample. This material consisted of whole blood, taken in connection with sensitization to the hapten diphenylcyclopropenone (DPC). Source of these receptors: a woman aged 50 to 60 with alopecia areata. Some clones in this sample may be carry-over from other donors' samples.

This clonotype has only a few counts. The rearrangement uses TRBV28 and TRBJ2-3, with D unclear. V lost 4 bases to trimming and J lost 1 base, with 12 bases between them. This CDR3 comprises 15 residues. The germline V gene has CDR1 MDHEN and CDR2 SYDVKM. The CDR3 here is CASSSSRMGTDTQYF. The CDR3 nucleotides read TGTGCCAGCAGTTCCTCGAGGATGGGCACAGATACGCAGTATTTT.

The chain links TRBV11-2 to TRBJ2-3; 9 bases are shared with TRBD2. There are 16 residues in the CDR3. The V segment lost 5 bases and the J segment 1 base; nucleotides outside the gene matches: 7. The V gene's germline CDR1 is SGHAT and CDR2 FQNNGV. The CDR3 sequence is CASSPTSGSRTDTQYF. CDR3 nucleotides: TGTGCCAGCAGCCCAACTAGCGGGTCCCGCACAGATACGCAGTATTTT.

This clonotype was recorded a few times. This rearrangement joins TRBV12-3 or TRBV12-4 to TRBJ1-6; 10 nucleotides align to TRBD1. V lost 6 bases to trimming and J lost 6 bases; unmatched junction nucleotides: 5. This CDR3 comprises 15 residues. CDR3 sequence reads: CASSETGGFNSPLHF. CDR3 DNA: TGTGCCAGCAGCGAGACAGGGGGCTTTAATTCACCCCTCCACTTT.

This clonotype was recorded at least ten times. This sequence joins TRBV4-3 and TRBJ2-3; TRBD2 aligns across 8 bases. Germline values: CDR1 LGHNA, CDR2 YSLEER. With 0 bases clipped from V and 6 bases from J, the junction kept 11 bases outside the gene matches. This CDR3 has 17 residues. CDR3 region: CASSQDSARTSPDTQYF. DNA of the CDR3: TGCGCCAGCAGCCAAGATAGTGCCCGGACTAGCCCGGATACGCAGTATTTT.

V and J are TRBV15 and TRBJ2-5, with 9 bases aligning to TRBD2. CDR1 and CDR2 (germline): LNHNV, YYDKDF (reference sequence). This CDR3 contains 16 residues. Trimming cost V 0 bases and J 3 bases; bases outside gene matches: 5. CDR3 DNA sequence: TGTGCCACCAGCAGAGATCGGGCTAGCGGGGAAGAGACCCAGTACTTC. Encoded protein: CATSRDRASGEETQYF.

Here the CDR3 DNA reads TGTGCCAGCCGCCCGCGAGGGGCAGTAGATACGCAGTATTTT. It is translated as CASRPRGAVDTQYF. The rearrangement joins TRBV27 to TRBJ2-3; D might be TRBD1 or TRBD2, each matching 5 bases. The CDR3 spans 14 residues. Germline CDR1 reads MNHEY; CDR2 reads SMNVEV (reference sequence). V was trimmed by 8 bases and J by 5 bases, leaving 17 bases between them.

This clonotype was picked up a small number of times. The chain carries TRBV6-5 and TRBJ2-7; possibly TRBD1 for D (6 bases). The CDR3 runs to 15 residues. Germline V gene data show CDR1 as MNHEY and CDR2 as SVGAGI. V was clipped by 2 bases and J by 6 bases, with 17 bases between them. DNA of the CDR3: TGTGCCAGCAGTTACACCTTACAGGGAACCCGCGAGCAGTACTTC. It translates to CASSYTLQGTREQYF.

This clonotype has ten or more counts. The CDR3: CATKAEQAQIYIQYF. The CDR3 region has the DNA TGTGCCACAAAAGCGGAACAAGCCCAGATATACATTCAGTACTTC. The chain links TRBV24-1 to TRBJ2-4; tentative D call: TRBD2 (5 bases). Germline values: CDR1 KGHDR, CDR2 SFDVKD. The length of the CDR3 is 15 residues. Deletions cut 10 bases from V and 8 bases from J, with 23 bases between.

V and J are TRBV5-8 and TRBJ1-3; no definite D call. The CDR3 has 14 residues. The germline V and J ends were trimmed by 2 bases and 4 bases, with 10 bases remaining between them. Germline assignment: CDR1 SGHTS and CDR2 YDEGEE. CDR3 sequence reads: CASSFSDGGNTIYF. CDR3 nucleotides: TGTGCCAGCAGCTTTAGTGACGGAGGAAACACCATATATTTT. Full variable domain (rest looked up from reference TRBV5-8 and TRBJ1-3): EAGVTQSPTHLIKTRGQQATLRCSPISGHTSVYWYQQALGLGLQFLLWYDEGEERNRGNFPPRFSGRQFPNYSSELNVNALELEDSALYLCASSFSDGGNTIYFGEGSWLTVV.

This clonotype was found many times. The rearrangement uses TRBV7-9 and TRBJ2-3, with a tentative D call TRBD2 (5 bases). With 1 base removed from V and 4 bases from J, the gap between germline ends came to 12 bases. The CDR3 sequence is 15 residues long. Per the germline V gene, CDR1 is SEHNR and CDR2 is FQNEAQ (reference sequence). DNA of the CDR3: TGTGCCAGCAGCTTAGGGGCTTCCGGGGCAGATACGCAGTATTTT. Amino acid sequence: CASSLGASGADTQYF.

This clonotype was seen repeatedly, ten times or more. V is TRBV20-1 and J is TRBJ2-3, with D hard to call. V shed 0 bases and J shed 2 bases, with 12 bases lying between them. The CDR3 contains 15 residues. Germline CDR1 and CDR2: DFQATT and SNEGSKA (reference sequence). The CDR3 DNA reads TGCAGTGCTAGAGATCCCGGAAGAAACACAGATACGCAGTATTTT. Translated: CSARDPGRNTDTQYF.

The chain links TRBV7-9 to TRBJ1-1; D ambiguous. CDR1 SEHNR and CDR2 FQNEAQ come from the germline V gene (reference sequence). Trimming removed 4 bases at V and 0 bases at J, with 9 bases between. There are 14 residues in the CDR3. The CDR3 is CASSSRRLNTEAFF. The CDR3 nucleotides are TGTGCCAGCAGCTCCCGACGACTGAACACTGAAGCTTTCTTT.

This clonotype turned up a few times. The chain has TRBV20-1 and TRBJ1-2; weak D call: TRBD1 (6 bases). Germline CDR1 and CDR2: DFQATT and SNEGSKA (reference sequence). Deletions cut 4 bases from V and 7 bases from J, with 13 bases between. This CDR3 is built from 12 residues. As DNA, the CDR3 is TGCAGTGCTACCCGGACAGCGGCTGGCTACACCTTC. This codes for CSATRTAAGYTF.

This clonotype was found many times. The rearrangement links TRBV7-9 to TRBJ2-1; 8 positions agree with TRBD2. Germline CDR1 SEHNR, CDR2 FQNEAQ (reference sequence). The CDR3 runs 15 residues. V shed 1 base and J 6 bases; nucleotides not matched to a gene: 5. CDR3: CASSLEAGVSNEQFF. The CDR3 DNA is TGTGCCAGCAGCTTAGAAGCGGGAGTGTCCAATGAGCAGTTCTTC.

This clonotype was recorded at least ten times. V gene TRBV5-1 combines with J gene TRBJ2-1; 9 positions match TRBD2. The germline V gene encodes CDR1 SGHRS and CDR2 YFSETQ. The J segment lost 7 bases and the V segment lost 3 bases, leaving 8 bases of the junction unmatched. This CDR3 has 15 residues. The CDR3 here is CASSSQTSGVNEQFF. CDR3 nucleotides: TGCGCCAGCAGCTCCCAGACTAGCGGCGTGAATGAGCAGTTCTTC. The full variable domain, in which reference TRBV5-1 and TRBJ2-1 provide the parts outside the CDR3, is KAGVTQTPRYLIKTRGQQVTLSCSPISGHRSVSWYQQTPGQGLQFLFEYFSETQRNKGNFPGRFSGRQFSNSRSEMNVSTLELGDSALYLCASSSQTSGVNEQFFGPGTRLTVL.

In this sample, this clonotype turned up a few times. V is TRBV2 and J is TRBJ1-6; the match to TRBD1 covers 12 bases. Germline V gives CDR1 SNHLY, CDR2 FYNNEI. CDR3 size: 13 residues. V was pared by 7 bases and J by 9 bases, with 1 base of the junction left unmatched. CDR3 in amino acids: CASMGQGASPLHF. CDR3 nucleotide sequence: TGTGCCAGCATGGGACAGGGGGCTTCACCCCTCCACTTT.

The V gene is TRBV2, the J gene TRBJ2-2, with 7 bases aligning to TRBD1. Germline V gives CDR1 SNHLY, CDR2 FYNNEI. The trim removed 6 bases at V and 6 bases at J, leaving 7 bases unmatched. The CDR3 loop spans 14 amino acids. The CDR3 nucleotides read TGTGCCAGCAGGGTGGGGACAGTATCCGGGGAGCTGTTTTTT. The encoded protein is CASRVGTVSGELFF. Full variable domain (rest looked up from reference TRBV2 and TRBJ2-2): EPEVTQTPSHQVTQMGQEVILRCVPISNHLYFYWYRQILGQKVEFLVSFYNNEISEKSEIFDDQFSVERPDGSNFTLKIRSTKLEDSAMYFCASRVGTVSGELFFGEGSRLTVL.

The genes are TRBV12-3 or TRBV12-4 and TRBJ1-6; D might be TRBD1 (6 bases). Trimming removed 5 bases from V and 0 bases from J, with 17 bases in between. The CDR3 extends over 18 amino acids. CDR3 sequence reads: CASSPWGGPGSYNSPLHF. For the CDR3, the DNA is TGTGCCAGCAGTCCCTGGGGGGGGCCCGGCTCCTATAATTCACCCCTCCACTTT.

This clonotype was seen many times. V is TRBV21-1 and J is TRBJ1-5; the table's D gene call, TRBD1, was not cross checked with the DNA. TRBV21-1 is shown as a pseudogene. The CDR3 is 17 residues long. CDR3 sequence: CASSSPGARRSNQPQHF. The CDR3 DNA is TGTGCCAGCAGCTCCCCAGGGGCGCGTAGGAGCAATCAGCCCCAGCATTTT.

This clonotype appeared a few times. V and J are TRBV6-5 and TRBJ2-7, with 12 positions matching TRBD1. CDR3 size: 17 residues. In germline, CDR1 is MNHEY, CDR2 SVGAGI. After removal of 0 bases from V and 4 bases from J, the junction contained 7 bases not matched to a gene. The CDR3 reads CASSYSNRDRGRYEQYF. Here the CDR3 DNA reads TGTGCCAGCAGTTACTCGAATAGGGACAGGGGGCGGTACGAGCAGTACTTC.

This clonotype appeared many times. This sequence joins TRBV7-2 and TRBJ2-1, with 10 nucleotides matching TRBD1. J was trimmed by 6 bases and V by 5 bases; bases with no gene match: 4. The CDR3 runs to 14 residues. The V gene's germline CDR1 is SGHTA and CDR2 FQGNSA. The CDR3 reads CASSRDRGPNEQFF. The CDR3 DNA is TGTGCCAGCAGCCGGGACAGGGGCCCCAATGAGCAGTTCTTC.

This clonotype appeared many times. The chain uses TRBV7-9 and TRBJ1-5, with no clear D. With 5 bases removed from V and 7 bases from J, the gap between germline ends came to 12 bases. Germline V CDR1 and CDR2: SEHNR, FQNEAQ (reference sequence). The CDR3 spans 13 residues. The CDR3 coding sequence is TGTGCCAGCAGCCGGGCAAACGGACAGCCCCAGCATTTT. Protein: CASSRANGQPQHF. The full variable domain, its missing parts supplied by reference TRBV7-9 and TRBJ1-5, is DTGVSQNPRHKITKRGQNVTFRCDPISEHNRLYWYRQTLGQGPEFLTYFQNEAQLEKSRLLSDRFSAERPKGSFSTLEIQRTEQGDSAMYLCASSRANGQPQHFGDGTRLSIL.

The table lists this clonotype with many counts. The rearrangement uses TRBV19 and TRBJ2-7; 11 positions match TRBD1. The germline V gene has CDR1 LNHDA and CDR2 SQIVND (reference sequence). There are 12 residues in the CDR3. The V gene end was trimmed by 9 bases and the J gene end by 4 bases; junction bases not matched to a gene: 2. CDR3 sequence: CASGTGGYEQYF. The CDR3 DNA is TGTGCCAGCGGGACAGGGGGATACGAGCAGTACTTC.

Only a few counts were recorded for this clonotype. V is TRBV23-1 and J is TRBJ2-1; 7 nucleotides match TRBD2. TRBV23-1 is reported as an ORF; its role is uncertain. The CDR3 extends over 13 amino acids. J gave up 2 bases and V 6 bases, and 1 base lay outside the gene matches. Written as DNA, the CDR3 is TGCGCCAGCAGGGGAGGGCCCTACAATGAGCAGTTCTTC. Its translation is CASRGGPYNEQFF.

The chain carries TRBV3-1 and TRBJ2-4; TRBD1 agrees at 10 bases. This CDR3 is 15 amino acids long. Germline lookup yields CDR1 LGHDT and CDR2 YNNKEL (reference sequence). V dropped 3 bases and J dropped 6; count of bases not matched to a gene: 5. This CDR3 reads CASSQVRTGGNIQYF. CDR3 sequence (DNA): TGTGCCAGCAGCCAGGTTCGGACAGGGGGAAACATTCAGTACTTC.

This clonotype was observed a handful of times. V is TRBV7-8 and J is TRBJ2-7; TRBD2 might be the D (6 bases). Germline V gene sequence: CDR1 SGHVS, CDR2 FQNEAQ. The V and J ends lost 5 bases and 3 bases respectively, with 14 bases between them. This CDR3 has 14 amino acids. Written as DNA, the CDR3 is TGTGCCAGCAGCCCGGGACTGCCCAACTACGAGCAGTACTTC. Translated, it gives CASSPGLPNYEQYF.

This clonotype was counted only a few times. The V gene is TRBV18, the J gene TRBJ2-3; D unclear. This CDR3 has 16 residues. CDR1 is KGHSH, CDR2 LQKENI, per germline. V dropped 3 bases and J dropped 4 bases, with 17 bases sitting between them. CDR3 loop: CASSPKPFSDADTQYF. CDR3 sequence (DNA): TGTGCCAGCTCACCGAAGCCTTTTTCGGACGCAGATACGCAGTATTTT.

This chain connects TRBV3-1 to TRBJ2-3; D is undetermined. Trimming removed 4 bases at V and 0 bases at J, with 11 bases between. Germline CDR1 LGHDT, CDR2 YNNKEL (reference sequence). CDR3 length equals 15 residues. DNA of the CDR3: TGTGCCAGCAGCCCGACGTGGTCTAGCACAGATACGCAGTATTTT. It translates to CASSPTWSSTDTQYF.

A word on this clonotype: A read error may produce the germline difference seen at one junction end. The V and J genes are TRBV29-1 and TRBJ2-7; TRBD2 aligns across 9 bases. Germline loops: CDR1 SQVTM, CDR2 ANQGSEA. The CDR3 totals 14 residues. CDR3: CSVEKGGLAREQYF. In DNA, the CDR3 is TGCAGCGTTGAAAAAGGGGGACTAGCTCGCGAGCAATACTTC.

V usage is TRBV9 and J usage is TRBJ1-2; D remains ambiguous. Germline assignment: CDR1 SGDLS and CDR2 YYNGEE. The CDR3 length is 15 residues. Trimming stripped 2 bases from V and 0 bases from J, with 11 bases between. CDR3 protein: CASSVRPEPNYGYTF. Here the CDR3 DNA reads TGTGCCAGCAGCGTGCGACCGGAGCCTAACTATGGCTACACCTTC.

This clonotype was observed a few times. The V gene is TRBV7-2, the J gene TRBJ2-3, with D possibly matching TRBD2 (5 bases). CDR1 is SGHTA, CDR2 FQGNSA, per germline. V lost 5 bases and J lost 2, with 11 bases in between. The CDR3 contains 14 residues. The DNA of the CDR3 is TGTGCCAGCAGCCGGACTCATTCCACAGATACGCAGTATTTT. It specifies CASSRTHSTDTQYF. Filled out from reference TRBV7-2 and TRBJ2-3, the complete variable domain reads GAGVSQSPSNKVTEKGKDVELRCDPISGHTALYWYRQSLGQGLEFLIYFQGNSAPDKSGLPSDRFSAERTGGSVSTLTIQRTQQEDSAVYLCASSRTHSTDTQYFGPGTRLTVL.